This passage covers 7 T cell receptor beta chains from one sample sequenced in a study of blood T cell repertoires in COVID-19. Sequenced by immunoSEQ multiplex PCR; TCRdb stores in-frame clones only, minus some. This table holds some 200,000 clones, about nine tenths found once. Material for sequencing was peripheral blood. Receptor source: a woman aged 70-85 years with acute or convalescent COVID-19.

The rearrangement uses TRBV29-1 and TRBJ2-3, with TRBD1 as a possible D gene (6 bases). CDR1 is SQVTM, CDR2 ANQGSEA, per germline. V lost 6 bases and J lost 3, with 19 bases in between. This CDR3 has 15 residues. This chain's CDR3 is CSVIPARGRTDTQYF. The CDR3 bases are TGCAGCGTCATTCCAGCCAGGGGCCGAACAGATACGCAGTATTTT.

V gene TRBV6-5 combines with J gene TRBJ1-1; D is unresolved. The CDR3 is 12 residues long. Germline values: CDR1 MNHEY, CDR2 SVGAGI. The ends were cut back, 6 bases at V and 0 bases at J, with 5 bases in the middle. CDR3 sequence: CASRTLNTEAFF. CDR3 nucleotide sequence: TGTGCCAGCAGGACACTGAACACTGAAGCTTTCTTT.

The chain joins TRBV3-1 (or the pseudogene TRBV3-2) to TRBJ1-1; D is undetermined. This CDR3 has 15 amino acids. The germline gives CDR1 LGHDT, CDR2 YNNKEL (reference sequence). Trimming took off 5 bases at V and 0 bases at J, with 13 bases between the two ends. The chain's CDR3 is CASSLRRVLNTEAFF. CDR3 bases: TGTGCCAGCAGCTTACGACGGGTCCTGAACACTGAAGCTTTCTTT.

This clone appeared a single time. The V call is TRBV2, the J call TRBJ1-1, with D hard to call. This CDR3 spans 13 amino acids. The germline V gene has CDR1 SNHLY and CDR2 FYNNEI. Trimming left V 7 bases short and J 1 base short, with 10 bases between. CDR3 in amino acids: CASKEIRNTEAFF. In DNA, the CDR3 is TGTGCCAGCAAGGAGATCCGGAACACTGAAGCTTTCTTT.

This clone has more than one count but fewer than ten. V usage is TRBV19 and J usage is TRBJ1-2; 12 bases match TRBD1. CDR1 is LNHDA, CDR2 SQIVND, per germline (reference sequence). The CDR3 length is 14 residues. Trimming removed 4 bases from V and 7 bases from J; junction bases left unmatched: 4. In DNA, the CDR3 is TGTGCCAGTAGTAGCCGGGACAGGGGGCTTGGCTACACCTTC. As protein: CASSSRDRGLGYTF. The full variable domain, in which reference TRBV19 and TRBJ1-2 provide the parts outside the CDR3, is DGGITQSPKYLFRKEGQNVTLSCEQNLNHDAMYWYRQDPGQGLRLIYYSQIVNDFQKGDIAEGYSVSREKKESFPLTVTSAQKNPTAFYLCASSSRDRGLGYTFGSGTRLTVV.

Only one count was recorded for this clone. V usage is TRBV7-2 and J usage is TRBJ1-4, with TRBD1 identical over 9 bases. V dropped 5 bases and J dropped 8; count of bases not matched to a gene: 12. Looked up from germline, CDR1 is SGHTA and CDR2 is FQGNSA. This CDR3 spans 16 amino acids. CDR3 sequence reads: CASSPRTGVGGEKLFF. The CDR3 DNA is TGTGCCAGCAGCCCGAGGACAGGGGTCGGAGGCGAAAAACTGTTTTTT.

The chain is built from TRBV7-9 and TRBJ2-3; 12 bases agree with TRBD2. Losses at the gene ends were 6 bases for V and 5 bases for J; bases not matched to a gene: 9. There are 16 residues in the CDR3. Germline loops: CDR1 SEHNR, CDR2 FQNEAQ (reference sequence). CDR3: CASRRRLAGAGDTQYF. In nucleotides, the CDR3 is TGTGCCAGCAGACGTCGACTAGCGGGAGCCGGAGATACGCAGTATTTT.